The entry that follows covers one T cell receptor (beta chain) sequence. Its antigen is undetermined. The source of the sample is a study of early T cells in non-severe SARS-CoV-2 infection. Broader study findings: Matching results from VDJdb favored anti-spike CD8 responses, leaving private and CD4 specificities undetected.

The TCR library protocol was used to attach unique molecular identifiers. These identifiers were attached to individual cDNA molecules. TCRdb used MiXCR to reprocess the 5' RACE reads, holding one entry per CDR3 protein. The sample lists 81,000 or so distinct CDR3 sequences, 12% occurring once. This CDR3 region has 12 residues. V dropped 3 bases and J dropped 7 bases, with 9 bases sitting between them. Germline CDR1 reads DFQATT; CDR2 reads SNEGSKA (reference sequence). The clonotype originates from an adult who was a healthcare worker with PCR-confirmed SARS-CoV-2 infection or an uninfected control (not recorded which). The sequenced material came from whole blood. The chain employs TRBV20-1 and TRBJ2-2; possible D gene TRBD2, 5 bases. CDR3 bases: TGCAGTGCTAGTATCGGGGACGGGGAGCTGTTTTTT. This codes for CSASIGDGELFF.